A single sample is the source of the 21 T cell receptor beta chains below, sequenced in a study of shared clonotypes between healthy human individuals. Clones were sequenced by immunoSEQ multiplex PCR, and TCRdb holds only the in-frame ones, with some missing. The sample carries under 300,000 clones, approximately 65% recorded once. Sequencing was done on a sample of memory CD4+ T cells sorted from blood. Specified subset: CD45RA-negative fraction. These TCRs come from a man in his thirties or forties in good health.

This clone was counted a few times. The chain recombines TRBV5-1 with TRBJ1-2, with a tentative D call TRBD1 (6 bases). Trimming removed 5 bases from V and 2 bases from J, with 28 bases in between. Germline V gene data show CDR1 as SGHRS and CDR2 as YFSETQ. CDR3 length: 19 amino acids. The CDR3 coding sequence is TGCGCCAGCAGAGAGGGGGATATTCGGGGCCCAGTGACAAACTATGGCTACACCTTC. Protein: CASREGDIRGPVTNYGYTF.

This clone was seen a handful of times. V gene TRBV30 combines with J gene TRBJ1-2; D uncertain. From germline, CDR1 is GTSNPN and CDR2 SVGIG (reference sequence). This CDR3 contains 14 residues. V shed 2 bases and J shed 1 base, with 11 bases lying between them. CDR3 coding DNA: TGTGCCTGGAGTAGTGGGCTTCATAACTATGGCTACACCTTC. Translating gives CAWSSGLHNYGYTF.

By share of the sample, this clone is medium-sized. This chain uses TRBV2 with TRBJ1-1; no clear D gene. The CDR3 extends over 13 amino acids. Trimming stripped 5 bases from V and 2 bases from J, with 9 bases between. In germline, CDR1 is SNHLY, CDR2 FYNNEI. The CDR3 region has the DNA TGTGCCAGCAGTTATCAGTCAAACACTGAAGCTTTCTTT. Translated, it gives CASSYQSNTEAFF.

This clone was seen only a few times. The gene calls are TRBV11-3 and TRBJ2-1, with 12 bases identical to TRBD2. There are 16 residues in the CDR3. Germline V gene data show CDR1 as SGHNT and CDR2 as YENEEA. Trimming cost V 2 bases and J 6 bases; bases outside gene matches: 5. CDR3 region: CASSLLAGGPGNEQFF. The CDR3 DNA is TGTGCCAGCAGCTTACTAGCGGGAGGGCCGGGCAATGAGCAGTTCTTC.

The chain combines TRBV10-2 with TRBJ1-3; a possible D gene is TRBD1 (6 bases). Between the trimmed V and J ends, which lost 4 bases and 0 bases, there was a span of 13 bases. CDR1 and CDR2 from the germline V gene are WSHSY and SAAADI. The CDR3 runs to 16 residues. The CDR3 bases are TGCGCCAGCAGTGGATGGACAGAAGACTCTGGAAACACCATATATTTT. Amino acid sequence: CASSGWTEDSGNTIYF.

This clone was counted between two and nine times. Written as DNA, the CDR3 is TGTGCCAGCAGCTTAGTCCGGGGCGGCGGGGAGACCCAGTACTTC. This translates into CASSLVRGGGETQYF. This chain uses TRBV7-9 with TRBJ2-5; either TRBD1 or TRBD2 may fit D (5 bases each). The CDR3 is made up of 15 amino acids. The germline CDR1 and CDR2 sequences are SEHNR and FQNEAQ (reference sequence). V lost 1 base and J lost 5, with 14 bases in between.

This chain links TRBV5-6 with TRBJ2-7, with D possibly matching TRBD2 (7 bases). This CDR3 has 14 amino acids. Trimming stripped 3 bases from V and 6 bases from J, with 16 bases between. The V gene's germline CDR1 is SGHDT and CDR2 YYEEEE. The DNA for the CDR3 is TGTGCCAGCAGCTCGGACTGGGGGGGCACCGAGCAGTACTTC. Amino acid sequence: CASSSDWGGTEQYF.

Only one count was recorded for this clone. V usage is TRBV5-6 and J usage is TRBJ2-1, with a possible D match to TRBD1 (5 bases). Germline V gene data show CDR1 as SGHDT and CDR2 as YYEEEE. Deletions cut 2 bases from V and 4 bases from J, with 10 bases between. This CDR3 has 14 residues. In DNA, the CDR3 is TGTGCCAGCAGCTTACAGACAGATTACAATGAGCAGTTCTTC. Translation: CASSLQTDYNEQFF.

The CDR3 protein is CASSVVPDQETQYF. CDR3 DNA: TGTGCCAGCAGCGTAGTCCCGGACCAAGAGACCCAGTACTTC. The V gene is TRBV9, the J gene TRBJ2-5; D is ambiguous. The CDR3 is 14 residues long. Germline V CDR1 and CDR2: SGDLS, YYNGEE. Trimming took 0 bases from V and 0 from J, leaving 6 bases between them.

This chain connects TRBV27 to TRBJ2-3; 7 positions agree with TRBD2. This CDR3 region has 15 residues. Germline V gene data show CDR1 as MNHEY and CDR2 as SMNVEV (reference sequence). Trimming removed 4 bases from V and 1 base from J; junction bases left unmatched: 5. CDR3 sequence: CASSSLGGGTDTQYF. CDR3 coding DNA: TGTGCCAGCAGTTCCCTGGGGGGGGGCACAGATACGCAGTATTTT.

A single count supports this clone. This chain uses TRBV30 with TRBJ2-7; 8 positions match TRBD2. V lost 0 bases and J lost 1; bases outside the gene matches: 5. Germline CDR1 reads GTSNPN; CDR2 reads SVGIG (reference sequence). The CDR3 spans 15 residues. The CDR3, as DNA: TGTGCCTGGAGTGTTCTAAGCGGGAGATCCTACGAGCAGTACTTC. Its protein product is CAWSVLSGRSYEQYF.

This clone was seen at least ten times. This rearrangement joins TRBV6-1 to TRBJ1-2, with D possibly matching TRBD1 (5 bases). The CDR3 is 13 residues long. From germline, CDR1 is MNHNS and CDR2 SASEGT. V lost 1 base, J lost 8 bases, and 11 bases lay in between. The CDR3 sequence: CASSEDGAWGYTF. The CDR3 DNA reads TGTGCCAGCAGTGAAGACGGGGCTTGGGGCTACACCTTC.

The rearrangement uses TRBV25-1 and TRBJ2-1, with a tentative D call TRBD1 (6 bases). In germline, CDR1 is MGHDK, CDR2 SYGVNS. The CDR3 loop spans 15 amino acids. Trimming removed 6 bases from V and 4 bases from J, with 16 bases in between. CDR3 in amino acids: CASRDSGGTYNEQFF. CDR3 DNA sequence: TGTGCCAGCAGGGATAGTGGGGGCACGTACAATGAGCAGTTCTTC.

V gene TRBV7-8 combines with J gene TRBJ1-5, with D perhaps TRBD1 (5 bases). Between the trimmed V and J ends, which lost 5 bases and 7 bases, there was a span of 15 bases. CDR3 length: 14 amino acids. Germline V CDR1 and CDR2: SGHVS, FQNEAQ. The CDR3 region is CASSVSGGRQPQHF. The CDR3 nucleotides read TGTGCCAGCAGCGTATCTGGGGGGAGGCAGCCCCAGCATTTT. Together with reference TRBV7-8 and TRBJ1-5, the CDR3 gives the full variable domain: GAGVSQSPRYKVAKRGQDVALRCDPISGHVSLFWYQQALGQGPEFLTYFQNEAQLDKSGLPSDRFFAERPEGSVSTLKIQRTQQEDSAVYLCASSVSGGRQPQHFGDGTRLSIL.

This chain connects TRBV10-3 to TRBJ2-7; D unresolved. The germline CDR1 and CDR2 sequences are ENHRY and SYGVKD. This CDR3 has 11 amino acids. Trimming stripped 10 bases from V and 3 bases from J, with 10 bases between. The CDR3 DNA reads as TGTGCCACCCAAAGACACTACGAGCAGTACTTC. This gives the protein CATQRHYEQYF.

This clone was detected a few times. V gene TRBV19 combines with J gene TRBJ1-5; 8 bases fit TRBD1. Germline CDR1 LNHDA, CDR2 SQIVND (reference sequence). The CDR3 loop spans 15 amino acids. The trim removed 6 bases at V and 5 bases at J, leaving 9 bases unmatched. The CDR3 loop is CASSHITGGYQPQHF. Here the CDR3 DNA reads TGTGCCAGTAGCCACATTACAGGGGGGTATCAGCCCCAGCATTTT.

The rearrangement joins TRBV7-2 to TRBJ1-5, with D possibly TRBD1 on 5 matching bases. There are 16 residues in the CDR3. The V end lost 1 base, the J end lost 4 bases, and 14 bases lay between the germline ends. Per the germline V gene, CDR1 is SGHTA and CDR2 is FQGNSA. The CDR3 region has the DNA TGTGCCAGCAGCTTAGGACACGGGGGGTGGAATCAGCCCCAGCATTTT. This gives the protein CASSLGHGGWNQPQHF.

The J gene is TRBJ2-7, the V gene TRBV6-1; no definite D call. The CDR3 is 13 amino acids. Per germline, CDR1 MNHNS and CDR2 SASEGT. Trimming took off 4 bases at V and 3 bases at J, with 10 bases between the two ends. DNA of the CDR3: TGTGCCAGCAGTGCAAGGCAGTTCTACGAGCAGTACTTC. The encoded protein is CASSARQFYEQYF.

The chain is built from TRBV27 and TRBJ2-3, with a tentative D call TRBD1 (5 bases). Trimming took 5 bases from V and 9 from J, leaving 15 bases between them. This CDR3 is built from 13 residues. Germline V gives CDR1 MNHEY, CDR2 SMNVEV (reference sequence). The CDR3 coding sequence is TGTGCCAGCAGTCCTCAGGCAGGGCGGACGCAGTATTTT. Its translation: CASSPQAGRTQYF.

This clone was seen a handful of times. The chain employs TRBV28 and TRBJ2-1, with unresolved D. V lost 1 base to trimming and J lost 8 bases, with 9 bases between them. CDR3 size: 13 residues. Looked up from germline, CDR1 is MDHEN and CDR2 is SYDVKM. Here the CDR3 reads CASSLSGSDEQFF. In DNA, the CDR3 is TGTGCCAGCAGTTTATCGGGTTCTGATGAGCAGTTCTTC.

This rearrangement joins TRBV5-4 to TRBJ2-1, with 7 bases lining up with TRBD1. Germline V gives CDR1 SGHNT, CDR2 YYREEE (reference sequence). J was trimmed by 4 bases and V by 4 bases; bases with no gene match: 11. The CDR3 sequence is 16 residues long. The CDR3 coding sequence is TGTGCCAGCAGCCAGAAACAGGGGCCTTTATACAATGAGCAGTTCTTC. Amino acids: CASSQKQGPLYNEQFF.